This TCR beta chain comes out of a study of early T cells in non-severe SARS-CoV-2 infection. Overall study context: The chains were unpaired, and the sequenced material was bulk RNA from unsorted whole blood. General study findings and limits: VDJdb matching favored anti-spike CD8 responses, missing private and CD4 specificities.

Trimming removed 6 bases at V and 4 bases at J, with 13 bases between. CDR3 size: 13 residues. The germline V gene has CDR1 DFQATT and CDR2 SNEGSKA (reference sequence). A remark on this clonotype: The antigen is undetermined.

TCRdb re-called the 5' RACE reads through MiXCR, storing one row per CDR3 protein. This repertoire shows around 70,000 distinct CDR3 sequences, about 14% found once; its top ten account for around 12%. Sequenced sample: whole blood. The TCR sequence derives from an adult who was a healthcare worker with PCR-confirmed SARS-CoV-2 infection or an uninfected control (not recorded which). The genes are TRBV20-1 and TRBJ1-5; D possibly corresponds to TRBD1 (6 bases). CDR3 bases: TGCAGTGCCCGGGGACACCGAAATCAGCCCCAGCATTTT. It translates to CSARGHRNQPQHF.